These 21 T cell receptor beta chains originate from one sample sequenced in a study of blood T cell repertoires in COVID-19. Profiled with immunoSEQ multiplex PCR; TCRdb holds only in-frame clones, not every one. The sample gives some 300,000 clones, 89% of which show up once; 1.7% is in the top ten. The sample taken for sequencing was PBMCs or T cells enriched from blood (not recorded which). These receptors originate from a woman in her thirties or forties who had recovered from COVID-19.

The V gene is TRBV7-9, the J gene TRBJ1-1; D ambiguous. The length of the CDR3 is 14 residues. Germline assignment: CDR1 SEHNR and CDR2 FQNEAQ (reference sequence). V was clipped by 5 bases and J by 0 bases, with 10 bases between them. The CDR3, as DNA: TGTGCCAGCAGCCCCCGAGCCGTGAACACTGAAGCTTTCTTT. Encoded protein: CASSPRAVNTEAFF.

The chain couples TRBV7-8 to TRBJ1-2, with TRBD1 matching over 8 bases. The V and J ends lost 5 bases and 3 bases, in that order; junction bases with no gene match: 8. Germline loops: CDR1 SGHVS, CDR2 FQNEAQ. The CDR3 runs to 15 residues. CDR3 protein: CASSLQGATYYGYTF. In DNA form, the CDR3 reads TGTGCCAGCAGCCTCCAGGGGGCGACGTACTATGGCTACACCTTC.

V gene TRBV6-5 combines with J gene TRBJ1-2; TRBD1 aligns across 9 bases. The CDR3 extends over 14 amino acids. The V and J ends lost 6 bases and 4 bases, in that order; junction bases with no gene match: 6. Germline V lookup: CDR1 MNHEY, CDR2 SVGAGI. CDR3 coding DNA: TGTGCCAGCAGAAACAGGGGGCTAAGCTATGGCTACACCTTC. Amino acid sequence: CASRNRGLSYGYTF.

J is TRBJ1-2 and V is TRBV7-9; 7 bases fit TRBD1. V gave up 1 base and J gave up 6 bases; unmatched junction bases: 8. CDR1 and CDR2 (germline): SEHNR, FQNEAQ (reference sequence). The CDR3 covers 15 residues. The CDR3 DNA follows: TGTGCCAGCAGCTTAGGGATTCTTGACAGGGATGGCTACACCTTC. Translated, it gives CASSLGILDRDGYTF.

The V call is TRBV4-1, the J call TRBJ2-7; D is possibly TRBD2 (6 bases). Per germline, CDR1 MGHRA and CDR2 YSYEKL. Deletions cut 1 base from V and 7 bases from J, with 11 bases between. The CDR3 is 13 amino acids. CDR3 in DNA: TGCGCCAGCAGCCAAGTAGCTCGGGAGGAGCAGTACTTC. Protein product: CASSQVAREEQYF.

The rearrangement links TRBV9 to TRBJ2-3; TRBD1 matches at 9 bases. This CDR3 contains 15 residues. V lost 4 bases, J lost 4 bases, and 7 bases stayed unmatched. The germline V gene encodes CDR1 SGDLS and CDR2 YYNGEE. Written as DNA, the CDR3 is TGTGCCAGCAGCCTAGGGACAGGGTATCCAGATACGCAGTATTTT. Translating it yields CASSLGTGYPDTQYF. The whole variable domain, filled in from reference TRBV9 and TRBJ2-3, reads DSGVTQTPKHLITATGQRVTLRCSPRSGDLSVYWYQQSLDQGLQFLIQYYNGEERAKGNILERFSAQQFPDLHSELNLSSLELGDSALYFCASSLGTGYPDTQYFGPGTRLTVL.

The CDR3 sequence is CASDSLGGPSTEAFF. The CDR3, as DNA: TGTGCCAGCGACTCCCTGGGGGGGCCCAGCACTGAAGCTTTCTTT. The chain combines TRBV7-8 with TRBJ1-1, with TRBD1 as a possible D gene (6 bases). Germline V gene data show CDR1 as SGHVS and CDR2 as FQNEAQ. V was clipped by 8 bases and J by 4 bases, with 20 bases between them. The CDR3 length is 15 residues.

This clone was detected only once. The rearrangement links TRBV4-1 to TRBJ2-1, with TRBD2 matching over 7 bases. V trimming: 0 bases; J trimming: 3 bases; junction bases outside the gene matches: 5. The CDR3 spans 16 residues. In germline, CDR1 is MGHRA, CDR2 YSYEKL. CDR3 region: CASSQEGGSNYNEQFF. In nucleotides, the CDR3 is TGCGCCAGCAGCCAAGAAGGCGGGAGCAACTACAATGAGCAGTTCTTC.

V and J are TRBV30 and TRBJ2-6, with 9 bases fitting TRBD1. The CDR3 runs to 16 residues. Per germline, CDR1 GTSNPN and CDR2 SVGIG (reference sequence). Trimming at V came to 1 base and at J to 3 bases, leaving 4 bases not matched to a gene. The CDR3 region has the DNA TGTGCCTGGAGTGCACAGGGGGCGGGTGGGGCCAACGTCCTGACTTTC. Translating gives CAWSAQGAGGANVLTF.

The chain has TRBV21-1 and TRBJ2-7; the table's D gene call, TRBD2, was not cross checked with the DNA. TRBV21-1 is a documented pseudogene. The CDR3 is made up of 15 amino acids. CDR3 sequence: CASSKAAGGPGEQYF. CDR3 DNA sequence: TGTGCCAGCAGCAAAGCCGCGGGCGGACCGGGGGAGCAGTACTTC.

The chain joins TRBV10-3 to TRBJ1-1, with D tentatively TRBD1 (6 bases). The CDR3 spans 14 residues. Per the germline V gene, CDR1 is ENHRY and CDR2 is SYGVKD. V was trimmed by 4 bases and J by 4 bases, leaving 13 bases between them. The CDR3 protein is CAISVGHRATEAFF. Written as DNA, the CDR3 is TGTGCCATCAGTGTAGGGCACAGGGCCACTGAAGCTTTCTTT.

The chain joins TRBV6-5 to TRBJ1-1; TRBD1 agrees at 8 bases. This CDR3 is 15 amino acids long. From germline, CDR1 is MNHEY and CDR2 SVGAGI. The ends lost 6 bases at V and 1 base at J; junction bases unmatched: 7. The CDR3 DNA is TGTGCCAGCAGGTCCAGGGGGCTGGGGAACACTGAAGCTTTCTTT. It specifies CASRSRGLGNTEAFF.

The chain combines TRBV18 with TRBJ1-5; D remains ambiguous. The CDR3 runs to 15 residues. V lost 6 bases to trimming and J lost 3 bases, with 15 bases between them. CDR1 is KGHSH and CDR2 is LQKENI in the germline V gene. The CDR3 sequence: CASSGGMGFNQPQHF. The CDR3 DNA reads TGTGCCAGCTCCGGAGGGATGGGGTTCAATCAGCCCCAGCATTTT.

The CDR3 DNA follows: TGTGCCAGCACCCGCAGAGGTGCAACTAATGAAAAACTGTTTTTT. Translation gives CASTRRGATNEKLFF. The rearrangement links TRBV5-6 to TRBJ1-4, with D unclear. The CDR3 has 15 amino acids. Trimming shortened V by 6 bases and J by 0 bases, and 12 bases separated the two germline ends. Germline V lookup: CDR1 SGHDT, CDR2 YYEEEE. Using reference TRBV5-6 and TRBJ1-4 for the parts outside the CDR3, the full variable domain is DAGVTQSPTHLIKTRGQQVTLRCSPKSGHDTVSWYQQALGQGPQFIFQYYEEEERQRGNFPDRFSGHQFPNYSSELNVNALLLGDSALYLCASTRRGATNEKLFFGSGTQLSVL.

The CDR3 protein is CASSPNRGHTIYF. The CDR3 coding sequence is TGTGCCAGCAGCCCGAACAGGGGACACACCATATATTTT. The chain carries TRBV7-9 and TRBJ1-3; 7 bases line up with TRBD1. V lost 5 bases and J lost 8; bases outside the gene matches: 6. The CDR3 has 13 amino acids. Germline CDR1 and CDR2: SEHNR and FQNEAQ (reference sequence). Together with reference TRBV7-9 and TRBJ1-3, the CDR3 gives the full variable domain: DTGVSQNPRHKITKRGQNVTFRCDPISEHNRLYWYRQTLGQGPEFLTYFQNEAQLEKSRLLSDRFSAERPKGSFSTLEIQRTEQGDSAMYLCASSPNRGHTIYFGEGSWLTVV.

This chain connects TRBV5-4 to TRBJ1-1; TRBD1 might be the D (6 bases). The CDR3 has 13 amino acids. The V end lost 0 bases, the J end lost 3 bases, and 6 bases lay between the germline ends. The germline gives CDR1 SGHNT, CDR2 YYREEE (reference sequence). In nucleotides, the CDR3 is TGTGCCAGCAGCTTGGGACAGGACACTGAAGCTTTCTTT. This codes for CASSLGQDTEAFF.

This rearrangement joins TRBV19 to TRBJ2-1; possible D gene TRBD2, 6 bases. Trimming left V 2 bases short and J 9 bases short, with 11 bases between. CDR3 length equals 13 residues. In germline, CDR1 is LNHDA, CDR2 SQIVND (reference sequence). CDR3 bases: TGTGCCAGTAGTATAAGGACTACTGGTGAGCAGTTCTTC. It yields the protein CASSIRTTGEQFF. The full variable domain, with the rest looked up from reference TRBV19 and TRBJ2-1, is DGGITQSPKYLFRKEGQNVTLSCEQNLNHDAMYWYRQDPGQGLRLIYYSQIVNDFQKGDIAEGYSVSREKKESFPLTVTSAQKNPTAFYLCASSIRTTGEQFFGPGTRLTVL.

This clone showed up just a few times. The V gene is TRBV19, the J gene TRBJ1-1, with unresolved D. Trimming shortened V by 5 bases and J by 3 bases, and 10 bases separated the two germline ends. Germline CDR1 and CDR2: LNHDA and SQIVND (reference sequence). There are 13 residues in the CDR3. CDR3 sequence: CASSLSRDTEAFF. The DNA of the CDR3 is TGTGCCAGTAGTCTAAGCCGGGACACTGAAGCTTTCTTT.

V and J are TRBV5-4 and TRBJ2-5, with 10 positions matching TRBD2. Germline V gene data show CDR1 as SGHNT and CDR2 as YYREEE (reference sequence). V gave up 3 bases and J gave up 1 base; unmatched junction bases: 9. The CDR3 loop spans 17 amino acids. The CDR3 protein is CASSYLAGGGFQETQYF. The CDR3 region has the DNA TGTGCCAGCAGCTACTTAGCGGGGGGAGGCTTCCAAGAGACCCAGTACTTC.

The chain is built from TRBV29-1 and TRBJ2-6, with D perhaps TRBD2 (5 bases). V lost 5 bases and J 1 base, leaving 12 bases between the germline ends. This CDR3 has 15 amino acids. Per germline, CDR1 SQVTM and CDR2 ANQGSEA. CDR3 sequence: CSVTVGESGANVLTF. CDR3 DNA sequence: TGCAGCGTTACTGTCGGGGAGTCTGGGGCCAACGTCCTGACTTTC.

CDR3 in amino acids: CASSYSPGGINGYTF. CDR3 nucleotide sequence: TGTGCCAGCAGTTACTCCCCAGGGGGCATAAATGGCTACACCTTC. This sequence joins TRBV6-2 or TRBV6-3 and TRBJ1-2, with 8 positions matching TRBD1. The ends lost 0 bases at V and 6 bases at J; junction bases unmatched: 6. CDR3 length: 15 amino acids. Germline assignment: CDR1 MNHEY and CDR2 SVGEGT.